These T cell receptor beta chains were read from a single sample in a study of monozygotic twins with inflammatory bowel disease. TCRdb re-called the 5' RACE reads and catalogs CDR3 proteins one per entry, DNA excluded. Listed are around 450,000 distinct CDR3 sequences; roughly 2.3% falls within the top ten. Input material: blood. The source is a human donor with ulcerative colitis or Crohn's disease, or a healthy co-twin of an affected twin (not recorded which). Each CDR3 is given with its conserved first and last residue.

>TRBJ1-1|TRBV15
CATSGGTEAFF
>TRBJ2-2|TRBV23-1
CASSQSQGPLNTGELFF
>TRBJ1-2|TRBV6-5
CASATQGSGYTF
>TRBJ1-2|TRBV7-9
CASSFPYGRNGYTF
>TRBJ1-4|TRBV7-2
CASSPGQGRSTNEKLFF
>TRBJ2-5|TRBV7-2
CASSLFLAGGGETQYF
>TRBJ2-2|TRBV6-1
CASSQREPPAGELFF
>TRBJ2-1|TRBV19
CASSPFLGDNEQFF
>TRBJ2-6|TRBV7-2
CASSLQGDISGANVLTF
>TRBJ1-2|TRBV6-1
CASIGTGGPNYGYTF
>TRBJ2-2|TRBV19
CASTSAALGTGELFF
>TRBJ2-1|TRBV7-2
CASSLRTTINNEQFF
>TRBJ2-2|TRBV28
CASSYQGAGIYTGELFF
>TRBJ2-7|TRBV7-2
CASSFQGGYEQYF
>TRBJ1-4|TRBV5-1
CASSLEQHEKLFF
>TRBJ1-2|TRBV19
CASTLGSYGYTF
>TRBJ2-2|TRBV7-3
CASSPSRTGNTGELFF
>TRBJ2-2|TRBV5-5
CASSSGLASGELFF
>TRBJ2-7|TRBV5-4
CASSPPGQGAYEQYF
>TRBJ2-3|TRBV24-1
CATSSGGTGFMDTQYF
>TRBJ2-1|TRBV12-3/TRBV12-4
CASSEPNTYEQFF
>TRBJ1-1|TRBV29-1
CSVSDGGYTEAFF
>TRBJ2-3|TRBV20-1
CSAKAGGPDTQYF
>TRBJ1-2|TRBV7-9
CASQHLGNNYGYTF
>TRBJ2-1|TRBV6-6
CASSPTQGVGEQFF